One T cell receptor (beta chain) is described in this entry. The antigen remains unidentified. The CDR3 sequence is 15 residues long. Germline V gene lookup returns CDR1 SGHTA and CDR2 FQGNSA. Trimming at V came to 5 bases and at J to 3 bases, leaving 6 bases not matched to a gene. Assay runs were performed at deep level. Each replicate PCR on the sorted subsets used 150 to 200 ng DNA (around 31,000 T cell genomes). Assay used: immunoSEQ multiplex PCR; TCRdb lists only in-frame clones, some missing. The sample records about 2 million clones, roughly 94% being singletons. These data come from a study of shared clonotypes between healthy human individuals. Study-level points and caveats: Sampling covered blood only; tissue repertoires likely differ. Generation probability values for non-shared clonotypes were lower than those for clonotypes shared by all four donors.

The rearrangement joins TRBV7-2 to TRBJ1-3, with 8 nucleotides matching TRBD1. This TCR was sampled from a man younger than 35 in good health. The sequenced sample was naive CD4+ T cells sorted from blood. The subset was: CD45RA+ positively selected. The CDR3 sequence: CASSVGTGDGNTIYF. CDR3 coding DNA: TGTGCCAGCAGCGTCGGGACAGGTGATGGAAACACCATATATTTT.